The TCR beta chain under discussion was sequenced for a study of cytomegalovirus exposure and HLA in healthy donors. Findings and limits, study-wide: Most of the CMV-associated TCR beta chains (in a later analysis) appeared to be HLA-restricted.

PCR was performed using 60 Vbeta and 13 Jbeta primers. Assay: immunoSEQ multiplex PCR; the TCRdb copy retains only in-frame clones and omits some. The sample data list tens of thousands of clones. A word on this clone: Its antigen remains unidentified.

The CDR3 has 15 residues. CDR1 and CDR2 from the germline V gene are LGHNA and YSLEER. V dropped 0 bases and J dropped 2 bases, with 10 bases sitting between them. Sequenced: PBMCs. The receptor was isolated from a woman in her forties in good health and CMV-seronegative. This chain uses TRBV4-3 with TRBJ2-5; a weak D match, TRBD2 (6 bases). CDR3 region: CASSQDRLVQETQYF. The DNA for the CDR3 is TGCGCCAGCAGCCAAGATCGACTAGTGCAAGAGACCCAGTACTTC.